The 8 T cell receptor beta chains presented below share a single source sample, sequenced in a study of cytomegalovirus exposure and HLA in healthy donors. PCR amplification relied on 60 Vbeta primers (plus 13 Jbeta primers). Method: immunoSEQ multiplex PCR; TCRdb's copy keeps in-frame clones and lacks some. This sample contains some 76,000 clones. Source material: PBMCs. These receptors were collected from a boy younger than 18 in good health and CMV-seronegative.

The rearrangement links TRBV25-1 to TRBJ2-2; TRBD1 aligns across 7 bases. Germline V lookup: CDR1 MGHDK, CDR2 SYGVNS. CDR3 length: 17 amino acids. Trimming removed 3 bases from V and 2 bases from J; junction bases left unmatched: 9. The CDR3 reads CASSDTGTEINTGELFF. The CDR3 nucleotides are TGTGCCAGCAGTGATACCGGGACAGAGATTAACACCGGGGAGCTGTTTTTT.

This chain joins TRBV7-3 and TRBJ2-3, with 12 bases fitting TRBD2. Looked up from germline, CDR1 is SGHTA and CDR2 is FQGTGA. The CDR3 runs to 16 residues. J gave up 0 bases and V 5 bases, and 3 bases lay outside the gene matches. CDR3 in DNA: TGTGCCAGCAGCGACGGGACTAGCGGGAGCACAGATACGCAGTATTTT. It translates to CASSDGTSGSTDTQYF.

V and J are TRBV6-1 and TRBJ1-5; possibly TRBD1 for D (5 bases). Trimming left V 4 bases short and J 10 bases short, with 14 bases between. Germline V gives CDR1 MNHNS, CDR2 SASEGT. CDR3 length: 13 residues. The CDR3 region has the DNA TGTGCCAGCAGTGCGGAAGGGGTTGAACCCCAGCATTTT. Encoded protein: CASSAEGVEPQHF.

The CDR3 protein is CASSLGLNVGGRKTEAFF. CDR3 coding DNA: TGTGCCAGCAGCTTAGGCCTAAATGTCGGGGGGCGGAAAACTGAAGCTTTCTTT. The chain joins TRBV13 to TRBJ1-1; tentative D call: TRBD1 (6 bases). CDR1 and CDR2 (germline): PRHDT, FYEKMQ (reference sequence). V lost 0 bases and J lost 5, with 22 bases in between. CDR3 length: 18 amino acids.

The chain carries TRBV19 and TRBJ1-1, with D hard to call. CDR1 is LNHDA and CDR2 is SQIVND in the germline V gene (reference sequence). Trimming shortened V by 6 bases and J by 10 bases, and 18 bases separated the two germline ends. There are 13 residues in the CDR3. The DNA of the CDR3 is TGTGCCAGTAGGTCCGGAGGTGTAACGGTAGCTTTCTTT. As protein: CASRSGGVTVAFF.

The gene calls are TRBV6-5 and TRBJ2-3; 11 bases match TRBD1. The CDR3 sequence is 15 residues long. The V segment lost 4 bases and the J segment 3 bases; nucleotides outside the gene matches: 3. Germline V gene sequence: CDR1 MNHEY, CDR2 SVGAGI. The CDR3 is CASSFGTGGTDTQYF. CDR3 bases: TGTGCCAGCAGTTTTGGGACAGGGGGTACAGATACGCAGTATTTT.

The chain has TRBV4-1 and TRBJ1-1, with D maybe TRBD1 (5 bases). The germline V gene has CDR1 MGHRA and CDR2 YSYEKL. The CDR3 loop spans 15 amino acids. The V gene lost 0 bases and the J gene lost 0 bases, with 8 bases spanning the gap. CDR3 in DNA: TGCGCCAGCAGCCAAGATCAGGGTCTGAACACTGAAGCTTTCTTT. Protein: CASSQDQGLNTEAFF.

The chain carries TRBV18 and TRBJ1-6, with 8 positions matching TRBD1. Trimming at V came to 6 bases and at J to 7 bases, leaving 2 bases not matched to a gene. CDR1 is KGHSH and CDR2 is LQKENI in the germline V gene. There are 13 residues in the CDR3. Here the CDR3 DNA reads TGTGCCAGCTCGGGACAGGAAAATTCACCCCTCCACTTT. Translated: CASSGQENSPLHF.